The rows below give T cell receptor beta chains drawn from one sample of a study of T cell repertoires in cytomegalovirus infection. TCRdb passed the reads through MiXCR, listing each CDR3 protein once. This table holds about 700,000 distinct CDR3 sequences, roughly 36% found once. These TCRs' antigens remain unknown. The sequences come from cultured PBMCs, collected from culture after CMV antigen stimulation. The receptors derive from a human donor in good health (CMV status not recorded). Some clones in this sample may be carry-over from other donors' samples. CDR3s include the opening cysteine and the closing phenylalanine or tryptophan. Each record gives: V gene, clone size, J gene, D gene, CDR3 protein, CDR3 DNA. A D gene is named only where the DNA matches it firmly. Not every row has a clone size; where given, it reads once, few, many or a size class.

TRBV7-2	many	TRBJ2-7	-	CASSVGYEQYF	TGTGCCAGCAGCGTCGGCTACGAGCAGTACTTC
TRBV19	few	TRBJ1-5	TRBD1	CASSTDDRGDQPQHF	TGTGCCAGTAGTACCGACGACAGGGGGGATCAGCCCCAGCATTTT
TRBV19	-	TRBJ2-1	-	CASTGLHSSYNEQFF	TGTGCCAGTACCGGACTGCACAGCTCCTACAATGAGCAGTTCTTC
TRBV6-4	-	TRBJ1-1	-	CASSDSLRDPILNTEAFF	TGTGCCAGCAGTGACTCATTGAGGGACCCGATTCTGAACACTGAAGCTTTCTTT
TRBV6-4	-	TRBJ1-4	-	CASSPGTNEKLFF	TGTGCCAGCAGTCCCGGGACTAATGAAAAACTGTTTTTT
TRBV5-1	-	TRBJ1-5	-	CASSRGDGQPQHF	TGCGCCAGCAGCAGGGGGGATGGCCAGCCCCAGCATTTT
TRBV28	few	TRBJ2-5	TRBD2	CASNGGAQETQYF	TGTGCCAGCAACGGGGGGGCCCAAGAGACCCAGTACTTC
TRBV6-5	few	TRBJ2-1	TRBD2	CANANLAGGEQFF	TGTGCCAACGCAAATCTAGCGGGAGGTGAGCAGTTCTTC
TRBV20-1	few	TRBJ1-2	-	CSAGLPGPSYGYTF	TGCAGTGCTGGATTGCCGGGCCCAAGCTATGGCTACACCTTC
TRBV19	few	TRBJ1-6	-	CASSRGRESPLHF	TGTGCCAGTAGTAGGGGGCGGGAATCACCCCTCCACTTT
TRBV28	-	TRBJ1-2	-	CASSWLDKDYGYTF	TGTGCCAGCAGCTGGCTTGACAAGGACTATGGCTACACCTTC
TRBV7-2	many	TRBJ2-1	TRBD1	CASSLAWDREEQFF	TGTGCCAGCAGCTTAGCGTGGGACAGGGAAGAGCAGTTCTTC
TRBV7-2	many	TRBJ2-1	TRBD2	CASSLGGTSGPYNEQFF	TGTGCCAGCAGCTTAGGGGGGACTAGCGGTCCCTACAATGAGCAGTTCTTC
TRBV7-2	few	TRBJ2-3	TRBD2	CASSLGTSGVTDTQYF	TGTGCCAGCAGCTTAGGCACTAGCGGGGTAACAGATACGCAGTATTTT
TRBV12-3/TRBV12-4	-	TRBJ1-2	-	CASSFTQGSIGYTF	TGTGCCAGCAGTTTCACGCAGGGTTCAATTGGCTACACCTTC
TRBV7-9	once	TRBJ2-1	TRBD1	CASSRVGWQPGQKPNEQFF	TGTGCCAGCAGCCGGGTTGGTTGGCAACCGGGACAGAAACCCAATGAGCAGTTCTTC
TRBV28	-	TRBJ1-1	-	CASSPTREKMNTEAFF	TGTGCCAGCAGTCCCACCCGGGAGAAGATGAACACTGAAGCTTTCTTT
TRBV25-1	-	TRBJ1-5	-	CASSLATDPNQPQHF	TGTGCCAGCAGTTTAGCGACGGATCCCAATCAGCCCCAGCATTTT
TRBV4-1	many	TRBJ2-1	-	CASSQVDLGLTGYNEQFF	TGCGCCAGCAGCCAAGTAGATCTCGGTCTCACGGGGTACAATGAGCAGTTCTTC